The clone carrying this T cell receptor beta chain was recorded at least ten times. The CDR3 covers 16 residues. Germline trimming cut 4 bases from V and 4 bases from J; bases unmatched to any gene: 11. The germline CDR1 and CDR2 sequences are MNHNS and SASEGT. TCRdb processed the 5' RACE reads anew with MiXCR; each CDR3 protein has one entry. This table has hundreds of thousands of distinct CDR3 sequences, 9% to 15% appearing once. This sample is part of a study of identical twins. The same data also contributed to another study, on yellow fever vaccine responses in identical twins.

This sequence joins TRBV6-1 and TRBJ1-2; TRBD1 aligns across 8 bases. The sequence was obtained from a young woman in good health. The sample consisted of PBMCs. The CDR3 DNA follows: TGTGCCAGCAGTGCGGGACAGGCTCGGGGTAGCTATGGCTACACCTTC. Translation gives CASSAGQARGSYGYTF.